The source of this TCR beta chain is a study of blood T cell repertoires in COVID-19. Whole-study context: Acute and convalescent COVID-19 specimens originated in the United States, Italy and Spain. The analysed material was cDNA or gDNA that came from T cells, B-cell-depleted T cells, or PBMCs.

Clones were sequenced by immunoSEQ multiplex PCR, and TCRdb holds only the in-frame ones, with some missing. The profile shows about 43,000 clones, approximately 87% of them singletons. It was during active infection that Seattle patients were enrolled and then longitudinally followed. The CDR3 has 15 residues. Trimming left V 0 bases short and J 1 base short, with 10 bases between. Germline assignment: CDR1 SGHRS and CDR2 YFSETQ. J is TRBJ2-5 and V is TRBV5-1, with D possibly matching TRBD2 (5 bases). The sequenced material came from peripheral blood. This TCR was recovered from a middle-aged man with COVID-19, enrolled during active disease. CDR3 in amino acids: CASSLVTSGQETQYF. For the CDR3, the DNA is TGCGCCAGCAGCTTGGTCACGAGCGGCCAAGAGACCCAGTACTTC. The entire variable domain, with the rest obtained from reference TRBV5-1 and TRBJ2-5, is as follows: KAGVTQTPRYLIKTRGQQVTLSCSPISGHRSVSWYQQTPGQGLQFLFEYFSETQRNKGNFPGRFSGRQFSNSRSEMNVSTLELGDSALYLCASSLVTSGQETQYFGPGTRLLVL.